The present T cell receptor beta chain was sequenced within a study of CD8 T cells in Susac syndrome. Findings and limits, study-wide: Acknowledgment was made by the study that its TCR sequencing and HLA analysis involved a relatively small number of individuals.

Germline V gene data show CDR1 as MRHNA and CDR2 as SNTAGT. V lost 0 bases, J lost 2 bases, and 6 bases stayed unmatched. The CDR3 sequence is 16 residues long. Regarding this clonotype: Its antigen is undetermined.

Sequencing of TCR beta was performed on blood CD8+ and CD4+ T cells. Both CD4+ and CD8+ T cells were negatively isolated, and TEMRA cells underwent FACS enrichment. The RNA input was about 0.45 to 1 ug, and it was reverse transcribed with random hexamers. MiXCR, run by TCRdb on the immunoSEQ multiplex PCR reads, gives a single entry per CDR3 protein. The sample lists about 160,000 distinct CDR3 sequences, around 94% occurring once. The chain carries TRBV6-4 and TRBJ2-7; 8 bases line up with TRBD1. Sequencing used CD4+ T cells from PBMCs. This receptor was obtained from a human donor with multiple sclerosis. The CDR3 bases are TGTGCCAGCAGTGACTCGTCCCAGGACAGGGCCTACGAGCAGTACTTC. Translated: CASSDSSQDRAYEQYF.